What follows are 28 T cell receptor beta chains derived from one specimen sequenced in a study of T cells in Graves' hyperthyroidism and ophthalmopathy. Template material for amplifying TCR beta CDR3 regions consisted of RNA transcripts. When the TCR CDR3 underwent first-round RT-PCR, the HTBI primer set was used. TCRdb itself ran the multiplex PCR reads through MiXCR, one entry per CDR3 protein. The sample has some 140,000 distinct CDR3 sequences, about 20% seen once. The sequenced material came from blood. These receptors were collected from a woman aged 45-60 years with Graves' hyperthyroidism that later progressed to Graves' ophthalmopathy.

The sample holds many counts of this clonotype. This rearrangement joins TRBV7-9 to TRBJ1-2; 10 bases are shared with TRBD1. Germline-derived CDR1 and CDR2 are SEHNR and FQNEAQ (reference sequence). The CDR3 spans 12 residues. Trimming at V came to 11 bases and at J to 8 bases, leaving 8 bases not matched to a gene. The CDR3 loop reads CAGGQGESGYTF. DNA for the CDR3: TGTGCCGGCGGACAGGGGGAATCAGGCTACACCTTC. Looking up the rest from reference TRBV7-9 and TRBJ1-2 gives the full variable domain: DTGVSQNPRHKITKRGQNVTFRCDPISEHNRLYWYRQTLGQGPEFLTYFQNEAQLEKSRLLSDRFSAERPKGSFSTLEIQRTEQGDSAMYLCAGGQGESGYTFGSGTRLTVV.

The V call is TRBV4-1, the J call TRBJ1-5; no definite D call. This CDR3 contains 16 residues. Germline assignment: CDR1 MGHRA and CDR2 YSYEKL. Trimming stripped 0 bases from V and 4 bases from J, with 13 bases between. CDR3 loop: CASSQDRARSNQPQHF. CDR3 DNA sequence: TGCGCCAGCAGCCAAGATCGGGCCAGGAGTAATCAGCCCCAGCATTTT.

This clonotype came up once. V gene TRBV5-1 combines with J gene TRBJ1-2; 7 bases are a match to TRBD1. The trim removed 3 bases at V and 1 base at J, leaving 6 bases unmatched. Germline V lookup: CDR1 SGHRS, CDR2 YFSETQ. The CDR3 has 15 amino acids. The CDR3, as DNA: TGCGCCAGCAGCTCCTCAGGGGGGGATAACTATGGCTACACCTTC. It is translated as CASSSSGGDNYGYTF.

The chain is built from TRBV28 and TRBJ1-2; 7 bases align to TRBD1. After removal of 5 bases from V and 7 bases from J, the junction contained 10 bases not matched to a gene. CDR3 length: 14 amino acids. The germline gives CDR1 MDHEN, CDR2 SYDVKM. The CDR3 here is CASSTGNRGAGYTF. The CDR3 nucleotides read TGTGCCAGCAGTACCGGCAACAGGGGTGCTGGCTACACCTTC.

In this sample, this clonotype turned up many times. The V and J genes are TRBV7-8 and TRBJ1-1, with D maybe TRBD1 (5 bases). Trimming pared 5 bases from V and 1 base from J, leaving 17 bases between. Per the germline V gene, CDR1 is SGHVS and CDR2 is FQNEAQ. This CDR3 has 16 residues. The CDR3, as DNA: TGTGCCAGCAGCACGAGGGGAGGACGGTCGAACACTGAAGCTTTCTTT. Amino acids: CASSTRGGRSNTEAFF.

This clonotype was recorded many times. V and J are TRBV7-6 and TRBJ2-2; 11 nucleotides agree with TRBD1. J gave up 4 bases and V 2 bases, and 3 bases lay outside the gene matches. The CDR3 consists of 16 residues. CDR1 and CDR2 from the germline V gene are SGHVS and FNYEAQ. In DNA, the CDR3 is TGTGCCAGCAGCTTATTGGGGACAGGGGGCACCGGGGAGCTGTTTTTT. This encodes CASSLLGTGGTGELFF.

This clonotype was detected once. V is TRBV7-2 and J is TRBJ1-2; D unclear. Trimming removed 2 bases from V and 6 bases from J, with 19 bases in between. The CDR3 runs to 16 residues. Germline CDR1 is SGHTA and CDR2 is FQGNSA. CDR3 in amino acids: CASSLQIKTSWDGYTF. CDR3 sequence (DNA): TGTGCCAGCAGCTTACAAATAAAGACCAGCTGGGATGGCTACACCTTC.

The chain combines TRBV4-1 with TRBJ2-7; the D gene is possibly TRBD2 (6 bases). CDR1 and CDR2 from the germline V gene are MGHRA and YSYEKL. V lost 0 bases and J 7 bases, leaving 16 bases between the germline ends. CDR3 length equals 15 residues. As DNA, the CDR3 is TGCGCCAGCAGCCAAGAGGGGACCTTGGCGGGGGAGCAGTACTTC. As protein: CASSQEGTLAGEQYF.

This clonotype has at least ten counts. The V and J genes are TRBV5-1 and TRBJ1-3; D gene unclear. Trimming stripped 2 bases from V and 0 bases from J, with 9 bases between. The germline V gene encodes CDR1 SGHRS and CDR2 YFSETQ. The CDR3 has 15 amino acids. In DNA form, the CDR3 reads TGCGCCAGCAGCTTAGGACGGATCTCTGGAAACACCATATATTTT. Protein sequence: CASSLGRISGNTIYF. Full variable domain (missing parts from reference TRBV5-1 and TRBJ1-3): KAGVTQTPRYLIKTRGQQVTLSCSPISGHRSVSWYQQTPGQGLQFLFEYFSETQRNKGNFPGRFSGRQFSNSRSEMNVSTLELGDSALYLCASSLGRISGNTIYFGEGSWLTVV.

About this clonotype: This may arise from a read error, as a much more abundant clone is one base away. The J gene is TRBJ1-5, the V gene TRBV28, with a tentative D call TRBD1 (5 bases). The germline gives CDR1 MDHEN, CDR2 SYDVKM. V was clipped by 4 bases and J by 6 bases, with 10 bases between them. The CDR3 is 13 amino acids. This chain's CDR3 is CASSSRGVQPQHF. CDR3 coding DNA: TGTGCCAGCAGTTCCAGAGGGGTTCAGCCCCAGCATTTT.

The V and J genes are TRBV11-2 and TRBJ2-1; TRBD2 matches 12 bases. This CDR3 has 20 amino acids. Trimming removed 5 bases from V and 5 bases from J; junction bases left unmatched: 19. Germline V CDR1 and CDR2: SGHAT, FQNNGV. The CDR3 loop is CASSPSVRASGRARHNEQFF. CDR3 in DNA: TGTGCCAGCAGCCCGAGCGTTAGGGCTAGCGGGAGGGCCAGGCACAATGAGCAGTTCTTC.

Of note for this clonotype: One end of the junction fails to match germline, which may point to a read error. This chain links TRBV11-2 with TRBJ2-3; TRBD1 agrees at 8 bases. The germline V gene has CDR1 SGHAT and CDR2 FQNNGV. The CDR3 loop spans 16 amino acids. In nucleotides, the CDR3 is TGTGCCAGCAGCTTAGGGCAGGGGGCTAACACAGATATGCAGTATTTT. Translating gives CASSLGQGANTDMQYF. The variable domain in full, completed from reference TRBV11-2 and TRBJ2-3, reads EAGVAQSPRYKIIEKRQSVAFWCNPISGHATLYWYQQILGQGPKLLIQFQNNGVVDDSQLPKDRFSAERLKGVDSTLKIQPAKLEDSAVYLCASSLGQGANTDMQYFGPGTRLTVL.

This clonotype was detected ten times or more. This chain uses TRBV20-1 with TRBJ2-5; 8 bases are shared with TRBD1. CDR1 and CDR2 from the germline V gene are DFQATT and SNEGSKA (reference sequence). The CDR3 extends over 14 amino acids. J lost 0 bases, V lost 6 bases, and 6 bases had no gene match. The chain's CDR3 is CSAGGQANQETQYF. The CDR3 DNA reads as TGCAGTGCCGGGGGACAGGCGAACCAAGAGACCCAGTACTTC.

In this sample, this clonotype turned up many times. The J gene is TRBJ2-6, the V gene TRBV28, with D perhaps matching TRBD1 (5 bases). From germline, CDR1 is MDHEN and CDR2 SYDVKM. With 2 bases removed from V and 0 bases from J, the gap between germline ends came to 11 bases. The CDR3 spans 17 residues. The CDR3 spells CASSLHRSSSGANVLTF. CDR3 nucleotides: TGTGCCAGCAGTTTACACAGGTCAAGCTCTGGGGCCAACGTCCTGACTTTC.

This clonotype was counted at least ten times. The chain links TRBV20-1 to TRBJ2-5; 15 positions match TRBD2. CDR3 length: 14 residues. The V gene end was trimmed by 5 bases and the J gene end by 5 bases; junction bases not matched to a gene: 3. Germline V gene lookup returns CDR1 DFQATT and CDR2 SNEGSKA (reference sequence). For the CDR3, the DNA is TGCAGTGCTGGACTAGCGGGGGGGGGGGAGACCCAGTACTTC. It is translated as CSAGLAGGGETQYF.

The chain has TRBV9 and TRBJ2-1; 9 bases line up with TRBD1. Germline trimming cut 3 bases from V and 5 bases from J; bases unmatched to any gene: 9. There are 16 residues in the CDR3. Germline lookup yields CDR1 SGDLS and CDR2 YYNGEE. The CDR3 loop reads CASSAGPDRGNNEQFF. DNA for the CDR3: TGTGCCAGCAGCGCAGGCCCCGACAGGGGGAACAATGAGCAGTTCTTC.

In this sample, this clonotype turned up many times. The chain joins TRBV5-5 to TRBJ1-4, with TRBD1 as a possible D gene (5 bases). Germline loops: CDR1 SGHKS, CDR2 YYEKEE (reference sequence). The CDR3 extends over 16 amino acids. Trimming removed 0 bases from V and 4 bases from J, with 13 bases in between. The CDR3 here is CASSLGGRVLNEKLFF. The CDR3 nucleotides are TGTGCCAGCAGCTTGGGGGGCAGGGTACTTAATGAAAAACTGTTTTTT.

This clonotype was seen only a few times. V and J are TRBV7-2 and TRBJ2-2, with D unclear. V was pared by 1 base and J by 1 base, with 10 bases between. CDR1 is SGHTA and CDR2 is FQGNSA in the germline V gene. The CDR3 has 16 residues. The CDR3 DNA sequence: TGTGCCAGCAGCTTAGTTGGTAGCCAGAACACCGGGGAGCTGTTTTTT. Its translation: CASSLVGSQNTGELFF.

This sequence joins TRBV28 and TRBJ1-5; TRBD1 agrees at 9 bases. Germline CDR1 reads MDHEN; CDR2 reads SYDVKM. V trimming: 5 bases; J trimming: 3 bases; junction bases outside the gene matches: 2. The CDR3 runs 14 residues. DNA of the CDR3: TGTGCCAGCAGTCGGGACAGGGACAATCAGCCCCAGCATTTT. This encodes CASSRDRDNQPQHF.

This clonotype was picked up many times. The rearrangement uses TRBV6-1 and TRBJ1-2; D gene ambiguous. The V gene's germline CDR1 is MNHNS and CDR2 SASEGT. V dropped 9 bases and J dropped 8 bases, with 25 bases sitting between them. The CDR3 extends over 15 amino acids. The CDR3: CASKLTPTKEVGYTF. The CDR3 nucleotides read TGTGCCAGTAAGCTAACCCCCACCAAAGAGGTCGGCTACACCTTC.

This clonotype was picked up many times. V usage is TRBV20-1 and J usage is TRBJ1-1; 7 nucleotides match TRBD1. The CDR3 sequence is 11 residues long. Germline trimming cut 7 bases from V and 11 bases from J; bases unmatched to any gene: 10. CDR1 is DFQATT and CDR2 is SNEGSKA in the germline V gene (reference sequence). This chain's CDR3 is CSGYRQGTAFF. The CDR3 DNA reads TGCAGTGGATACAGACAGGGCACCGCTTTCTTT.

This clonotype has only a few counts. The chain carries TRBV20-1 and TRBJ2-7; D may be TRBD1 (6 bases). The ends were cut back, 7 bases at V and 3 bases at J, with 13 bases in the middle. This CDR3 has 12 amino acids. Germline CDR1 and CDR2: DFQATT and SNEGSKA (reference sequence). CDR3 DNA: TGCAGTGGTCGGGACATCGGCTACGAGCAGTACTTC. Amino acid sequence: CSGRDIGYEQYF.

At least ten counts were recorded for this clonotype. This sequence joins TRBV2 and TRBJ2-1, with D uncertain. The V and J ends lost 2 bases and 11 bases respectively, with 7 bases between them. The germline V gene encodes CDR1 SNHLY and CDR2 FYNNEI. The CDR3 contains 11 residues. In nucleotides, the CDR3 is TGTGCCAGCAGTGAAAGTATAAAGCAGTTCTTC. Translation gives CASSESIKQFF.

This clonotype was counted ten times or more. V is TRBV29-1 and J is TRBJ1-5, with unresolved D. The CDR3 contains 12 residues. Trimming shortened V by 4 bases and J by 3 bases, and 7 bases separated the two germline ends. Germline V lookup: CDR1 SQVTM, CDR2 ANQGSEA. CDR3 amino acids: CSVAWDNQPQHF. As DNA, the CDR3 is TGCAGCGTTGCCTGGGACAATCAGCCCCAGCATTTT.

At least ten counts were recorded for this clonotype. The gene calls are TRBV6-1 and TRBJ1-1; 8 nucleotides match TRBD1. Germline CDR1 is MNHNS and CDR2 is SASEGT. The CDR3 is 12 amino acids. J was trimmed by 9 bases and V by 8 bases; bases with no gene match: 8. The CDR3 is CASSNRDRQAFF. The CDR3 DNA reads as TGTGCCAGCTCCAACCGGGACAGGCAAGCTTTCTTT.

This clonotype came up many times. The CDR3 bases are TGTGCCAGCAGCCCGCTTGGGACTAGCGGGAGGGGGGGAAGTACGCAGTATTTT. This gives the protein CASSPLGTSGRGGSTQYF. The chain couples TRBV7-8 to TRBJ2-3, with 16 bases identical to TRBD2. From germline, CDR1 is SGHVS and CDR2 FQNEAQ. With V trimmed by 5 bases and J by 8 bases, 13 bases remained unmatched. The CDR3 length is 18 residues.

This clonotype turned up a few times. The CDR3 region has the DNA TGTGCCAGCAGCCAAGATAAGCGGGAGGCTCAAGAGACCCAGTACTTC. Encoded protein: CASSQDKREAQETQYF. The chain employs TRBV3-1 and TRBJ2-5; 9 bases map to TRBD2. Trimming at V came to 0 bases and at J to 2 bases, leaving 4 bases not matched to a gene. In germline, CDR1 is LGHDT, CDR2 YNNKEL (reference sequence). The CDR3 is 16 residues long.

This clonotype has ten or more counts. The chain combines TRBV18 with TRBJ2-1; D is unclear. Deletions cut 1 base from V and 7 bases from J, with 8 bases between. Germline V gives CDR1 KGHSH, CDR2 LQKENI. The CDR3 totals 13 residues. The CDR3 sequence is CASSPQMSNEQFF. CDR3 coding DNA: TGTGCCAGCTCACCACAAATGTCGAATGAGCAGTTCTTC.